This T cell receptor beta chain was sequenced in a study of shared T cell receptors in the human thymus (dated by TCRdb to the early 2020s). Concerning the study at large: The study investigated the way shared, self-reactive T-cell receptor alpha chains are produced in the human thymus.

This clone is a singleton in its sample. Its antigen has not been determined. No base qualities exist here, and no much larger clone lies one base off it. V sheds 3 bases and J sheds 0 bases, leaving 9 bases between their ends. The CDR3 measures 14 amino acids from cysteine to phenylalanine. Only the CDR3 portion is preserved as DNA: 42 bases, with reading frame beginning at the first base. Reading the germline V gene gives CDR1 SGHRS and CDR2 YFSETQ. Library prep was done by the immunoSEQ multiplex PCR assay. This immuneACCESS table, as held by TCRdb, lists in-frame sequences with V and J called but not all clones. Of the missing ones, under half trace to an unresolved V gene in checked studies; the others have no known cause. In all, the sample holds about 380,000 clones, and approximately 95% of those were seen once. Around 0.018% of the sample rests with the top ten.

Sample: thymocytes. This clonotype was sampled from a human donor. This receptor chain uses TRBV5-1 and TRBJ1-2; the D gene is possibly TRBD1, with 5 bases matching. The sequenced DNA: TGCGCCAGCAGCTCCATAGGGGCTAACTATGGCTACACCTTC. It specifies CASSSIGANYGYTF.